This TCR beta chain came from a study of blood T cell repertoires in COVID-19. The V end was cut by 4 bases, the J end by 2 bases, with 7 bases between. The V gene's germline CDR1 is LNHDA and CDR2 SQIVND (reference sequence). The CDR3 contains 13 residues. Sequenced by immunoSEQ multiplex PCR; TCRdb stores in-frame clones only, minus some. The top ten clones hold 5% to 6% of a sample with about 140,000 clones, around 87% of them seen once. The TCR comes from a human donor in a cohort sampled during active COVID-19. Specimen: peripheral blood. J is TRBJ2-3 and V is TRBV19; D perhaps matches TRBD2 (5 bases). The CDR3: CASSKADTDTQYF. The CDR3 DNA is TGTGCCAGTAGTAAAGCGGACACAGATACGCAGTATTTT.